The 9 T cell receptor beta chains listed next were all sequenced from one sample in a study of regulatory T cells in long-lasting Graves disease. As to time point: newly diagnosed GD, antithyroid drugs for less than 3 months. The authors made the TCR library using RNA they extracted from PBMCs. CDR3 regions were amplified by Arm-PCR using iRepertoire HTBI primers to build TCR beta libraries. TCRdb reanalysed the multiplex PCR reads using MiXCR and keeps one entry per CDR3 protein. Of around 240,000 distinct CDR3 sequences in the sample, around 19% were seen once. These data were likewise used in another study, on T cells in Graves' hyperthyroidism and ophthalmopathy.

Here the sequenced sample was peripheral blood mononuclear cells (PBMCs), taken at new diagnosis, from a patient treated with antithyroid drugs. The receptors were gathered from a woman in her twenties or thirties with Graves disease.

V and J are TRBV12-5 and TRBJ1-1; possibly TRBD1 for D (6 bases). The V gene's germline CDR1 is LGHNT and CDR2 FRNRAP. This CDR3 has 15 amino acids. V lost 5 bases, J lost 10 bases, and 23 bases lay in between. The chain's CDR3 is CASGQTWDTYSGAFF. The CDR3 coding sequence is TGTGCTAGTGGTCAAACTTGGGACACCTATTCTGGAGCTTTCTTT.

This clonotype occurred a few times. This may be a read error: a much more frequent sequence differs by one nucleotide. The chain is built from TRBV5-6 and TRBJ2-1, with 8 nucleotides matching TRBD1. The CDR3 contains 14 residues. Germline V CDR1 and CDR2: SGHDT, YYEEEE. The ends lost 4 bases at V and 4 bases at J; junction bases unmatched: 4. The CDR3 sequence is CASSRTGSYNEQFF. DNA of the CDR3: TGTGCCAGCAGCCGGACAGGGAGTTACAATGAGCAGTTCTTC. Filled out from reference TRBV5-6 and TRBJ2-1, the complete variable domain reads DAGVTQSPTHLIKTRGQQVTLRCSPKSGHDTVSWYQQALGQGPQFIFQYYEEEERQRGNFPDRFSGHQFPNYSSELNVNALLLGDSALYLCASSRTGSYNEQFFGPGTRLTVL.

This clonotype was recorded many times. J is TRBJ2-3 and V is TRBV7-9, with 9 bases that match TRBD1. The CDR3 runs to 17 residues. Trimming removed 1 base from V and 5 bases from J; junction bases left unmatched: 10. The germline V gene encodes CDR1 SEHNR and CDR2 FQNEAQ (reference sequence). The DNA for the CDR3 is TGTGCCAGCAGCTTAGTTGGACAGGGGTGGAAAGGAGATACGCAGTATTTT. Translation: CASSLVGQGWKGDTQYF.

This clonotype was counted only a few times. The chain employs TRBV12-5 and TRBJ2-3; 9 bases fit TRBD2. V gave up 4 bases and J gave up 4 bases; unmatched junction bases: 9. Germline V gene lookup returns CDR1 LGHNT and CDR2 FRNRAP. This CDR3 contains 16 residues. The CDR3 here is CASGYQSGGFSDTQYF. CDR3 nucleotide sequence: TGTGCTAGTGGTTATCAAAGCGGGGGGTTCTCAGATACGCAGTATTTT. Together with reference TRBV12-5 and TRBJ2-3, the CDR3 gives the full variable domain: DARVTQTPRHKVTEMGQEVTMRCQPILGHNTVFWYRQTMMQGLELLAYFRNRAPLDDSGMPKDRFSAEMPDATLATLKIQPSEPRDSAVYFCASGYQSGGFSDTQYFGPGTRLTVL.

This clonotype has ten or more counts. The rearrangement joins TRBV12-3 or TRBV12-4 to TRBJ1-5; D may be TRBD1 (5 bases). Deletions cut 5 bases from V and 5 bases from J, with 16 bases between. The CDR3 runs to 15 residues. DNA of the CDR3: TGTGCCAGCAGTCTCCGGGACTTGGGGGATCAGCCCCAGCATTTT. Its protein is CASSLRDLGDQPQHF.

A single count supports this clonotype. Here the CDR3 DNA reads TGTGCCACGACAGGGGACCCAGATACGCAGTATTTT. This encodes CATTGDPDTQYF. The chain recombines TRBV19 with TRBJ2-3, with TRBD1 identical over 8 bases. CDR3 length: 12 amino acids. The V gene end was trimmed by 10 bases and the J gene end by 4 bases; junction bases not matched to a gene: 4. Germline CDR1 LNHDA, CDR2 SQIVND (reference sequence).

The V and J genes are TRBV7-9 and TRBJ2-5; possible D gene TRBD2, 5 bases. V gave up 5 bases and J gave up 5 bases, with 21 bases separating them. Germline CDR1 and CDR2: SEHNR and FQNEAQ (reference sequence). The CDR3 length is 16 residues. CDR3 sequence reads: CASSLIIRISGETQYF. The CDR3 DNA sequence: TGTGCCAGCAGCCTGATCATCCGGATAAGCGGCGAGACCCAGTACTTC.

This clonotype appeared many times. Here the CDR3 DNA reads TGTGCCAGCAGTTGGGTGCTCACCGGGGAGCTGTTTTTT. Protein: CASSWVLTGELFF. The V call is TRBV27, the J call TRBJ2-2; no reliable D call. The CDR3 is made up of 13 amino acids. CDR1 is MNHEY, CDR2 SMNVEV, per germline (reference sequence). Trimming pared 4 bases from V and 4 bases from J, leaving 7 bases between.

This clonotype appeared many times. The J gene is TRBJ1-6, the V gene TRBV10-3; 7 nucleotides agree with TRBD1. From germline, CDR1 is ENHRY and CDR2 SYGVKD. Unmatched junction bases numbered 7, after V lost 10 bases and J lost 4 bases. The CDR3 is 14 residues long. Written as DNA, the CDR3 is TGTGCCACCGCCATGGGACAGTATAATTCACCCCTCCACTTT. It codes for CATAMGQYNSPLHF.